The next 10 T cell receptor beta chains were all read from a single sample in a study of cytomegalovirus exposure and HLA in healthy donors. 13 Jbeta primers and 60 Vbeta primers were used for the PCR. Some clones are missing from TCRdb's copy, which holds only in-frame ones; the method was immunoSEQ multiplex PCR. This table holds about 130,000 clones, around 74% found once. Sequenced material: PBMCs. The receptors were sampled from a man aged 18 to 29 in good health and CMV-seropositive.

The table lists this clone with a few counts. This chain joins TRBV9 and TRBJ1-3, with TRBD1 matching 7 bases. The V gene end was trimmed by 4 bases and the J gene end by 7 bases; junction bases not matched to a gene: 5. This CDR3 contains 13 residues. Per the germline V gene, CDR1 is SGDLS and CDR2 is YYNGEE. The CDR3 DNA follows: TGTGCCAGCAGCCCTCAGACAGGGAACACCATATATTTT. Protein sequence: CASSPQTGNTIYF.

The chain recombines TRBV9 with TRBJ2-5; 8 bases line up with TRBD2. J gave up 5 bases and V 0 bases, and 9 bases lay outside the gene matches. The CDR3 contains 16 residues. The V gene's germline CDR1 is SGDLS and CDR2 YYNGEE. For the CDR3, the DNA is TGTGCCAGCAGCGTAGCCGTAGCGGGGACGGGGGAGACCCAGTACTTC. It yields the protein CASSVAVAGTGETQYF.

This chain uses TRBV6-5 with TRBJ2-7; weak D call: TRBD1 (6 bases). Germline V gene data show CDR1 as MNHEY and CDR2 as SVGAGI. The CDR3 is made up of 14 amino acids. Trimming shortened V by 0 bases and J by 3 bases, and 9 bases separated the two germline ends. The CDR3 DNA sequence: TGTGCCAGCAGTTACTCCCCAGGGGTCTACGAGCAGTACTTC. Translating it yields CASSYSPGVYEQYF.

V gene TRBV29-1 combines with J gene TRBJ2-1; 10 bases agree with TRBD1. Germline CDR1 and CDR2: SQVTM and ANQGSEA. V lost 4 bases, J lost 6 bases, and 6 bases stayed unmatched. This CDR3 is built from 14 residues. The CDR3 sequence: CSVVGGTGANEQFF. The CDR3 DNA sequence: TGCAGCGTTGTGGGGGGGACAGGGGCCAATGAGCAGTTCTTC.

The chain has TRBV5-3 and TRBJ1-4; tentatively, D is TRBD1 (5 bases). TRBV5-3 is labeled an ORF, and its function is uncertain. V lost 5 bases and J lost 16, with 15 bases in between. CDR3 size: 11 residues. This CDR3 reads CARRRPQGWFF. The DNA for the CDR3 is TGTGCCAGAAGGCGGCCGCAGGGTTGGTTTTTT.

The V gene is TRBV5-1, the J gene TRBJ2-5; 11 bases match TRBD2. The last part of the DNA fits TRBJ2-7 better; the J call may be wrong. The CDR3 runs to 15 residues. Germline V gene data show CDR1 as SGHRS and CDR2 as YFSETQ. The CDR3 region is CASSPGLAVAYEQYF. The CDR3 DNA is TGCGCCAGCAGCCCGGGACTAGCGGTCGCCTACGAGCAGTACTTC.

The chain combines TRBV4-3 with TRBJ1-5; tentatively, D is TRBD1 (5 bases). V was clipped by 1 base and J by 2 bases, with 15 bases between them. Germline loops: CDR1 LGHNA, CDR2 YSLEER. The CDR3 runs to 17 residues. The DNA of the CDR3 is TGCGCCAGCAGCCAAGTTCGAGGGGCGGGGGGCAATCAGCCCCAGCATTTT. As protein: CASSQVRGAGGNQPQHF.

The chain carries TRBV4-3 and TRBJ2-3; D remains ambiguous. Trimming removed 0 bases at V and 4 bases at J, with 8 bases between. Germline V gene data show CDR1 as LGHNA and CDR2 as YSLEER. CDR3 length: 14 residues. The CDR3 DNA sequence: TGCGCCAGCAGCCAAGATAGAACTGCAGATACGCAGTATTTT. It encodes CASSQDRTADTQYF.

The rearrangement links TRBV29-1 to TRBJ2-7; perhaps TRBD1 as D (6 bases). The germline V and J ends were trimmed by 4 bases and 1 base, with 11 bases remaining between them. The germline V gene encodes CDR1 SQVTM and CDR2 ANQGSEA. CDR3 length: 13 residues. This chain's CDR3 is CSVVMGASYEQYF. The CDR3 DNA reads as TGCAGCGTTGTAATGGGGGCATCCTACGAGCAGTACTTC.

V and J are TRBV29-1 and TRBJ1-2; D perhaps matches TRBD1 (6 bases). The CDR3 consists of 12 residues. CDR1 and CDR2 from the germline V gene are SQVTM and ANQGSEA. The V gene lost 5 bases and the J gene lost 3 bases, with 10 bases spanning the gap. CDR3 residues: CSVSGGYYGYTF. CDR3 bases: TGCAGCGTTTCGGGGGGCTACTATGGCTACACCTTC.